Listed below are T cell receptor beta chains from one sample, sequenced in a study of graft-versus-host responses after intestinal transplantation. The data were produced by immunoSEQ multiplex PCR, yet TCRdb's version contains in-frame clones alone and is incomplete. This sample carries some 18,000 clones, roughly 90% of them seen once, and the ten largest clones take 1.9%. Here the sequenced sample was PBMCs, taken 350 to 400 days after transplant. These receptors were taken from a human patient who received an intestinal transplant, so some T cells may come from the graft donor. Both conserved end residues are part of each CDR3. D genes are given only for firm matches. A row's size may be missing; if present it is once, few, many or a size class.

>TRBJ2-5|-|-|TRBV9
TGTGCCAGCAGCGAGGGAGCGAAACAAGAGACCCAGTACTTC
CASSEGAKQETQYF
>TRBJ1-5|-|-|TRBV6-1
TGTGCCAGCAGAGGGACACGCAAAAGCAATCAGCCCCAGCATTTT
CASRGTRKSNQPQHF
>TRBJ2-3|TRBD1|-|TRBV28
TGTGCCAGCAGCCCGGGACAGGGGAATACGCAGTATTTT
CASSPGQGNTQYF
>TRBJ1-6|-|-|TRBV5-1
TGCGCCAGCAGCTTGGCGGGGACTAATTCACCCCTCCACTTT
CASSLAGTNSPLHF
>TRBJ2-1|TRBD2|-|TRBV6-4
TGTGCCAGCAGTGATATCGGGGGGGCAGATGAGCAGTTCTTC
CASSDIGGADEQFF
>TRBJ2-1|-|once|TRBV10-3
TGTGCCATCAGCCAAATCCTTTACAATGAGCAGTTCTTC
CAISQILYNEQFF
>TRBJ1-5|-|-|TRBV28
TGTGCCAGCATATATTCCGGCAATCAGCCCCAGCATTTT
CASIYSGNQPQHF
>TRBJ1-2|TRBD1|-|TRBV5-5
TGTGCCAGCAGGACACCGTACAGGGGGTATGGCTACACCTTC
CASRTPYRGYGYTF
>TRBJ2-3|-|-|TRBV28
TGTGCCAGCAGTTTATCCCAGTCCCATACGCAGTATTTT
CASSLSQSHTQYF
>TRBJ1-5|-|-|TRBV15
TGTGCCACCAGCAGAGATTTAGGGCACAATCAGCCCCAGCATTTT
CATSRDLGHNQPQHF
>TRBJ2-7|-|-|TRBV27
TGTGCCAGCAGTTCCATCAGAGGTCGGGCTTACGAGCAGTACTTC
CASSSIRGRAYEQYF
>TRBJ2-3|-|-|TRBV6-1
TGTGCCAGCAGTGAGGACTGGAGAGATACGCAGTATTTT
CASSEDWRDTQYF
>TRBJ2-3|-|-|TRBV6-5
TGTGCCAGCAGTTACTCGGGGGCACACACAGATACGCAGTATTTT
CASSYSGAHTDTQYF
>TRBJ1-6|TRBD1|few|TRBV5-1
TGCGCCAGCAGCTTGTTGGACAGGGATAATTCACCCCTCCACTTT
CASSLLDRDNSPLHF
>TRBJ1-1|-|-|TRBV4-1
TGCGCCAGCAGCCAACAGGGTTGGACTGAAGCTTTCTTT
CASSQQGWTEAFF
>TRBJ2-2|-|-|TRBV5-1
TGCGCCAGCAGCTTGAAAGGGACAATTTCGAACACCGGGGAGCTGTTTTTT
CASSLKGTISNTGELFF
>TRBJ2-7|TRBD1|-|TRBV19
TGTGCCAGCGGACAGGGGAACAACGAGCAGTACTTC
CASGQGNNEQYF
>TRBJ1-4|-|-|TRBV25-1
TGTGCCAGCAGGCGCCAGGAGGGCGGAACTAATGAAAAACTGTTTTTT
CASRRQEGGTNEKLFF
>TRBJ2-3|-|-|TRBV15
TGTGCCACCAGCAGACTTAGGGAGGGGGGCCCTGATACGCAGTATTTT
CATSRLREGGPDTQYF
>TRBJ2-1|TRBD1|-|TRBV11-3
TGTGCCAGCGCGCGGGACAGGGGAGTAAATGAGCAGTTCTTC
CASARDRGVNEQFF
>TRBJ1-5|-|-|TRBV2
TGTGCCAGCAGTGAAGCGCAGGGTAGCAATCAGCCCCAGCATTTT
CASSEAQGSNQPQHF
>TRBJ1-4|TRBD1|-|TRBV29-1
TGCAGCAGTGCCGGGACAGGGGGAAAACTGTTTTTT
CSSAGTGGKLFF
>TRBJ2-7|TRBD1|-|TRBV6-1
TGTGCCAGCAGTGAAGTCCGGGACAGGTGGCACTACGAGCAGTACTTC
CASSEVRDRWHYEQYF
>TRBJ1-4|-|-|TRBV5-1
TGCGCCAGCAGCCAGCAAGGGATTGGAGAAAAACTGTTTTTT
CASSQQGIGEKLFF
>TRBJ1-5|-|-|TRBV10-3
TGTGCCACCCTCGGGGAGGGGTGGCATCAGCCCCAGCATTTT
CATLGEGWHQPQHF
>TRBJ1-1|-|once|TRBV6-1
TGTGCCAGCAGGGAAAACAGGGACACTGAAGCTTTCTTT
CASRENRDTEAFF
>TRBJ2-1|TRBD1|-|TRBV10-2
TGCGCCAGCAGGGGATGGACAGGGGCCGATGAGCAGTTCTTC
CASRGWTGADEQFF
>TRBJ2-7|TRBD1|-|TRBV28
TGTGCCAGCAGTTTTTGGACAGGGGTAAAATCCTACGAGCAGTACTTC
CASSFWTGVKSYEQYF
>TRBJ2-7|-|-|TRBV4-1
TGCGCCAGCAGCCAAGATTGGTCCACTAGTGGCCGACAGTACTTC
CASSQDWSTSGRQYF
>TRBJ2-1|-|-|TRBV6-4
TGTGCCAGCAGTGACTCTAGCGGCTCCTACAATGAGCAGTTCTTC
CASSDSSGSYNEQFF
>TRBJ2-7|TRBD2|-|TRBV27
TGTGCCAGCATCCAAAGGAGGCGGGAGTCCCATTACTACGAGCAGTACTTC
CASIQRRRESHYYEQYF
>TRBJ1-1|-|-|TRBV18
TGTGCCAGCTCACCACCCGGGGGGCACAGTGCTGCTTTCTTT
CASSPPGGHSAAFF
>TRBJ1-5|TRBD1|-|TRBV5-1
TGCGCCAGCAGCTTGGGGACAGGGGTCAATCAGCCCCAGCATTTT
CASSLGTGVNQPQHF
>TRBJ1-1|-|once|TRBV10-2
TGCGCGACGGCAGGTCGAAGGCTGAACACTGAAGCTTTCTTT
CATAGRRLNTEAFF
>TRBJ2-1|TRBD2|-|TRBV5-1
TGCGCCAGCAGCTTGGCCTTGGGACTAGCGAATTACAATGAGCAGTTCTTC
CASSLALGLANYNEQFF
>TRBJ2-7|-|-|TRBV10-1
TGCGCCAGCATCTTTAATAAAGGGAGGTACGAGCAGTACTTC
CASIFNKGRYEQYF